These 27 T cell receptor beta chains were all obtained from the same sample, sequenced in a study of T cell responses to AZD1222 COVID-19 vaccine. Profiled with immunoSEQ multiplex PCR; TCRdb holds only in-frame clones, not every one. Here the sample spans approximately 270,000 clones, 85% to 95% being singletons. The sequenced sample was peripheral blood, obtained 28 days after the second AZD1222 dose. The receptors here all came from an adult who received the AZD1222 COVID-19 vaccine.

Details on this clone: Sequence at one end of the junction differs from germline and may be a read error. CDR3 nucleotides: TGCGCCACCAGCTTGGGGGGACAGGGGAGAATATATGGCTACACCTTC. Translating it yields CATSLGGQGRIYGYTF. The V call is TRBV5-1, the J call TRBJ1-2; 10 nucleotides line up with TRBD1. Per germline, CDR1 SGHRS and CDR2 YFSETQ. The CDR3 is made up of 16 amino acids. The full variable domain, with the rest looked up from reference TRBV5-1 and TRBJ1-2, is KAGVTQTPRYLIKTRGQQVTLSCSPISGHRSVSWYQQTPGQGLQFLFEYFSETQRNKGNFPGRFSGRQFSNSRSEMNVSTLELGDSALYLCATSLGGQGRIYGYTFGSGTRLTVV.

This chain links TRBV6-2 or TRBV6-3 with TRBJ2-7, with 13 bases that match TRBD2. Germline values: CDR1 MNHEY, CDR2 SVGEGT. This CDR3 contains 17 residues. V trimming: 0 bases; J trimming: 2 bases; junction bases outside the gene matches: 4. The CDR3 region is CASSYSRTSGRTYEQYF. The DNA for the CDR3 is TGTGCCAGCAGTTACTCGAGGACTAGCGGGAGAACCTACGAGCAGTACTTC.

The genes are TRBV19 and TRBJ1-4; the D is unclear. V was clipped by 8 bases and J by 8 bases, with 12 bases between them. Germline values: CDR1 LNHDA, CDR2 SQIVND (reference sequence). CDR3 length: 12 residues. This chain's CDR3 is CASQRSDEKLFF. The CDR3 DNA follows: TGTGCCAGTCAAAGGAGCGACGAAAAACTGTTTTTT. Complete variable domain (other parts from reference TRBV19 and TRBJ1-4): DGGITQSPKYLFRKEGQNVTLSCEQNLNHDAMYWYRQDPGQGLRLIYYSQIVNDFQKGDIAEGYSVSREKKESFPLTVTSAQKNPTAFYLCASQRSDEKLFFGSGTQLSVL.

This clone was observed a handful of times. V is TRBV28 and J is TRBJ1-2; D call uncertain. This CDR3 is 14 amino acids long. V lost 1 base and J lost 4, with 10 bases in between. Germline V lookup: CDR1 MDHEN, CDR2 SYDVKM. The CDR3 region is CASSLFGPSYGYTF. CDR3 sequence (DNA): TGTGCCAGCAGTTTATTTGGGCCGTCCTATGGCTACACCTTC.

The chain is built from TRBV29-1 and TRBJ1-4; D is uncertain. The CDR3 totals 12 residues. Between the trimmed V and J ends, which lost 3 bases and 8 bases, there was a span of 10 bases. Germline assignment: CDR1 SQVTM and CDR2 ANQGSEA. DNA of the CDR3: TGCAGCGTTGACGAGGGCGCGGAAAAACTGTTTTTT. As protein: CSVDEGAEKLFF.

This chain connects TRBV11-2 to TRBJ1-1, with D maybe TRBD1 (5 bases). Germline values: CDR1 SGHAT, CDR2 FQNNGV. The CDR3 length is 17 residues. V was shortened by 4 bases and J by 4 bases, with 22 bases between the two germline ends. The CDR3 loop is CASSYPRGGTRGTEAFF. In nucleotides, the CDR3 is TGTGCCAGCAGCTATCCCCGGGGGGGAACGAGGGGCACTGAAGCTTTCTTT.

The chain links TRBV6-5 to TRBJ2-1; 11 bases match TRBD1. The length of the CDR3 is 16 residues. The V gene's germline CDR1 is MNHEY and CDR2 SVGAGI. Trimming at V came to 3 bases and at J to 5 bases, leaving 6 bases not matched to a gene. The CDR3 coding sequence is TGTGCCAGCAGTTATCGTGGACAGGGGGCGAACAATGAGCAGTTCTTC. Amino acid sequence: CASSYRGQGANNEQFF.

This clone was found once. The chain couples TRBV27 to TRBJ1-4; D may be TRBD1 (5 bases). The length of the CDR3 is 15 residues. The germline V gene has CDR1 MNHEY and CDR2 SMNVEV (reference sequence). Trimming left V 5 bases short and J 0 bases short, with 10 bases between. CDR3 sequence: CASSDGGATNEKLFF. The CDR3 bases are TGTGCCAGCAGTGACGGGGGTGCAACTAATGAAAAACTGTTTTTT.

The rearrangement joins TRBV4-1 to TRBJ2-3, with 7 bases matching TRBD2. Germline V gene sequence: CDR1 MGHRA, CDR2 YSYEKL. The CDR3 extends over 16 amino acids. V gave up 4 bases and J gave up 7 bases; unmatched junction bases: 14. This CDR3 reads CASSPDVAGGSYTQYF. The CDR3 DNA sequence: TGCGCCAGCAGCCCAGATGTGGCGGGCGGGAGTTATACGCAGTATTTT.

The chain combines TRBV30 with TRBJ2-7, with 9 bases lining up with TRBD1. There are 18 residues in the CDR3. V trimming: 4 bases; J trimming: 2 bases; junction bases outside the gene matches: 18. The germline V gene has CDR1 GTSNPN and CDR2 SVGIG (reference sequence). CDR3 nucleotides: TGTGCCTGGACCCTACGGGTGACAGGGGGATCTCCCACCTACGAGCAGTACTTC. Translated, it gives CAWTLRVTGGSPTYEQYF. Full variable domain (missing parts from reference TRBV30 and TRBJ2-7): SQTIHQWPATLVQPVGSPLSLECTVEGTSNPNLYWYRQAAGRGLQLLFYSVGIGQISSEVPQNLSASRPQDRQFILSSKKLLLSDSGFYLCAWTLRVTGGSPTYEQYFGPGTRLTVT.

The table lists this clone with a count of one. The rearrangement links TRBV19 to TRBJ1-5, with D tentatively TRBD1 (6 bases). V lost 4 bases to trimming and J lost 6 bases, with 19 bases between them. There are 16 residues in the CDR3. Germline CDR1 and CDR2: LNHDA and SQIVND (reference sequence). CDR3 sequence reads: CASSRGRGSQGQPQHF. The CDR3 DNA reads as TGTGCCAGTAGTAGGGGCAGGGGTAGTCAGGGTCAGCCCCAGCATTTT.

The chain has TRBV15 and TRBJ1-5, with a weak D call TRBD1 (6 bases). Trimming pared 2 bases from V and 3 bases from J, leaving 11 bases between. This CDR3 is 15 amino acids long. Germline CDR1 LNHNV, CDR2 YYDKDF (reference sequence). The CDR3 sequence: CATSRTGQINQPQHF. In DNA form, the CDR3 reads TGTGCCACCAGCAGAACAGGACAGATCAATCAGCCCCAGCATTTT.

The J gene is TRBJ1-6, the V gene TRBV6-5; TRBD1 matches at 8 bases. Germline trimming cut 6 bases from V and 6 bases from J; bases unmatched to any gene: 4. CDR3 length: 14 residues. In germline, CDR1 is MNHEY, CDR2 SVGAGI. The CDR3 reads CASSPDRVNSPLHF. The CDR3, as DNA: TGTGCCAGCAGCCCGGACAGGGTTAATTCACCCCTCCACTTT.

The chain recombines TRBV29-1 with TRBJ1-2; D call uncertain. The V end was cut by 7 bases, the J end by 2 bases, with 11 bases between. The CDR3 is 12 amino acids. Germline V gene lookup returns CDR1 SQVTM and CDR2 ANQGSEA. This chain's CDR3 is CSGESENYGYTF. DNA for the CDR3: TGCAGCGGAGAATCGGAAAACTATGGCTACACCTTC.

On this clone itself: Other DNA variants within this sample encode the same CDR3. V and J are TRBV7-8 and TRBJ1-1; D is undetermined. Trimming shortened V by 3 bases and J by 1 base, and 9 bases separated the two germline ends. Germline V CDR1 and CDR2: SGHVS, FQNEAQ. The CDR3 is 14 residues long. CDR3 residues: CASSLVVGNTEAFF. DNA of the CDR3: TGTGCCAGCAGCTTGGTGGTTGGGAACACTGAAGCTTTCTTT.

The chain joins TRBV4-3 to TRBJ1-5; no firm D call. In germline, CDR1 is LGHNA, CDR2 YSLEER. Trimming took 0 bases from V and 3 from J, leaving 15 bases between them. The CDR3 is 17 residues long. This CDR3 is CASSQDLYVSDNQPQHF. The CDR3 coding sequence is TGCGCCAGCAGCCAAGATTTGTATGTTAGCGACAATCAGCCCCAGCATTTT.

J is TRBJ1-1 and V is TRBV27; 7 bases fit TRBD1. V was pared by 6 bases and J by 6 bases, with 10 bases of the junction left unmatched. The germline gives CDR1 MNHEY, CDR2 SMNVEV (reference sequence). This CDR3 is built from 14 residues. The CDR3 loop is CASSPEQGRPEAFF. CDR3 nucleotide sequence: TGTGCCAGCAGCCCCGAACAGGGGCGACCTGAAGCTTTCTTT.

This chain joins TRBV25-1 and TRBJ2-1, with TRBD2 matching over 7 bases. The CDR3 totals 14 residues. The V gene's germline CDR1 is MGHDK and CDR2 SYGVNS. V was clipped by 7 bases and J by 4 bases; unmatched bases: 7. CDR3 nucleotides: TGTGCCAGCACGTTGGGGGGAGGGTACAATGAGCAGTTCTTC. It yields the protein CASTLGGGYNEQFF.

This clone was observed a few times. This sequence joins TRBV7-9 and TRBJ2-1; D is unclear. Germline loops: CDR1 SEHNR, CDR2 FQNEAQ (reference sequence). The CDR3 runs to 12 residues. Trimming stripped 0 bases from V and 7 bases from J, with 4 bases between. The CDR3 is CASSLALNEQFF. In DNA form, the CDR3 reads TGTGCCAGCAGCTTAGCGCTAAATGAGCAGTTCTTC.

The chain couples TRBV7-8 to TRBJ2-7; 9 bases are a match to TRBD2. J was trimmed by 4 bases and V by 4 bases; bases with no gene match: 5. The CDR3 contains 14 residues. Looked up from germline, CDR1 is SGHVS and CDR2 is FQNEAQ. As DNA, the CDR3 is TGTGCCAGCAGCTATAGCGGGAGCGTGTACGAGCAGTACTTC. This translates into CASSYSGSVYEQYF.

The chain joins TRBV27 to TRBJ2-2; 7 nucleotides match TRBD2. V lost 5 bases to trimming and J lost 5 bases; unmatched junction nucleotides: 5. Germline assignment: CDR1 MNHEY and CDR2 SMNVEV (reference sequence). This CDR3 has 14 amino acids. CDR3 in DNA: TGTGCCAGCAGTAGACTAGCAGTTACCGGGGAGCTGTTTTTT. Residues: CASSRLAVTGELFF.

V is TRBV7-2 and J is TRBJ2-5; possibly TRBD2 for D (5 bases). From germline, CDR1 is SGHTA and CDR2 FQGNSA. This CDR3 is 14 amino acids long. The V end lost 0 bases, the J end lost 5 bases, and 10 bases lay between the germline ends. The DNA of the CDR3 is TGTGCCAGCAGCTTAGCTGGAGTAGCGGAGACCCAGTACTTC. It encodes CASSLAGVAETQYF.

The V and J genes are TRBV4-2 and TRBJ1-6; 8 bases are shared with TRBD1. The J segment lost 7 bases and the V segment lost 1 base, leaving 15 bases of the junction unmatched. There are 19 residues in the CDR3. The germline gives CDR1 LGHNA, CDR2 YNFKEQ. The CDR3 loop is CASSQVSGGDGFGNSPLHF. Here the CDR3 DNA reads TGTGCCAGCAGCCAAGTCTCAGGGGGCGACGGCTTCGGGAATTCACCCCTCCACTTT.

The J gene is TRBJ2-1, the V gene TRBV19; 10 bases align to TRBD1. In germline, CDR1 is LNHDA, CDR2 SQIVND (reference sequence). V lost 7 bases, J lost 2 bases, and 5 bases stayed unmatched. The CDR3 runs to 15 residues. CDR3 region: CASTEGQGTYNEQFF. The CDR3 DNA sequence: TGTGCCAGTACCGAGGGACAGGGGACCTACAATGAGCAGTTCTTC.

V usage is TRBV5-1 and J usage is TRBJ1-1; 8 nucleotides align to TRBD1. The V gene end was trimmed by 2 bases and the J gene end by 3 bases; junction bases not matched to a gene: 6. The CDR3 extends over 15 amino acids. In germline, CDR1 is SGHRS, CDR2 YFSETQ. The CDR3 is CASSLGQGRDTEAFF. In nucleotides, the CDR3 is TGCGCCAGCAGCTTAGGACAGGGCCGGGACACTGAAGCTTTCTTT.

About this clone: Other DNA sequences within the sample encode an identical CDR3. The chain employs TRBV5-1 and TRBJ2-7; D is perhaps TRBD1 (6 bases). Germline V lookup: CDR1 SGHRS, CDR2 YFSETQ. CDR3 size: 13 residues. The V gene lost 4 bases and the J gene lost 2 bases, with 10 bases spanning the gap. CDR3 protein: CASSRDTTYEQYF. The DNA for the CDR3 is TGCGCCAGCAGCCGGGACACGACCTACGAGCAGTACTTC.

The gene calls are TRBV19 and TRBJ1-1; D ambiguous. V dropped 7 bases and J dropped 4 bases, with 16 bases sitting between them. This CDR3 comprises 14 residues. Looked up from germline, CDR1 is LNHDA and CDR2 is SQIVND (reference sequence). The CDR3 DNA sequence: TGTGCCAGTACCTCTCAGCGTCTCAGCACTGAAGCTTTCTTT. Residues: CASTSQRLSTEAFF.